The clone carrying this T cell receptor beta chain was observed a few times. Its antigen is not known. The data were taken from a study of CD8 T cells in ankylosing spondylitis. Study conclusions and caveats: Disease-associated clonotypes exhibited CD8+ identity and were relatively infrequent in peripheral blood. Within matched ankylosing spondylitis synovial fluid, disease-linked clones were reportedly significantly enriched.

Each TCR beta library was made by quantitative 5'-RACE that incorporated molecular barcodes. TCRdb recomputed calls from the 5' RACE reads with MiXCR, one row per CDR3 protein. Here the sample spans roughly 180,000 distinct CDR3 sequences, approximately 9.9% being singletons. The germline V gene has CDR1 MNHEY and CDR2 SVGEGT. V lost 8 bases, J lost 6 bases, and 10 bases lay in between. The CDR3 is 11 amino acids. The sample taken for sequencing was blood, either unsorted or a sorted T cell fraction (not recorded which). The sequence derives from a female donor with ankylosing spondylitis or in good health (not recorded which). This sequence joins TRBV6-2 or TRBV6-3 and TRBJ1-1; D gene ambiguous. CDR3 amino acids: CASFYPPEAFF. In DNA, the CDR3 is TGTGCCAGCTTTTATCCCCCTGAAGCTTTCTTT.